The clone carrying this TCR beta chain is a singleton in its sample. As yet, its antigen is unknown. Other DNA variants within this sample encode the same CDR3. This entry comes from a study of shared clonotypes between healthy human individuals. Broader study findings: Estimated richness values were generally larger in naive subsets than in memory subsets.

Naive CD8 cells, CD45RO-negative and positively selected for CCR7, excluded terminally differentiated effector memory CD45RA+ cells. Trimming stripped 3 bases from V and 4 bases from J, with 4 bases between. The CDR3 covers 12 residues. In germline, CDR1 is SEHNR, CDR2 FQNEAQ (reference sequence). Template for every sorted-subset replicate PCR totaled 200 to 250 ng DNA, roughly 30,000 T cell genomes. Generated by immunoSEQ multiplex PCR, the TCRdb table keeps only in-frame clones and is missing some. In the table there are 2 million to 2.5 million clones, approximately 94% of which are singletons. This rearrangement joins TRBV7-9 to TRBJ1-5; unclear D gene. The receptor was isolated from a man aged 18 to 30 in good health. Some clones in this sample may be carry-over from other donors' samples. The sample was naive CD8+ T cells from PBMCs. The CDR3 sequence is CASSFGNQPQHF. The CDR3 nucleotides read TGTGCCAGCAGCTTTGGAAATCAGCCCCAGCATTTT. Full variable domain (rest looked up from reference TRBV7-9 and TRBJ1-5): DTGVSQNPRHKITKRGQNVTFRCDPISEHNRLYWYRQTLGQGPEFLTYFQNEAQLEKSRLLSDRFSAERPKGSFSTLEIQRTEQGDSAMYLCASSFGNQPQHFGDGTRLSIL.